This is a list of T cell receptor beta chains from one sample in a study of shared clonotypes between healthy human individuals. Data came from immunoSEQ multiplex PCR; TCRdb stores just in-frame clones and leaves some out. Found here are approximately 640,000 clones, about 90% of them singletons; the top ten hold less than 40%. Specimen: memory CD8+ T cells from PBMCs. All receptors derive from a man between 18 and 35 years old in good health. Some clones in this sample may be carry-over from other donors' samples. Each CDR3 is given with its conserved first and last residue. The D gene is left open where the match is weak. A clone size is listed for some rows: how often the clone was seen (once, few, many), or a class if it is expanded.

TRBV27	.	.	TRBJ2-1	TGTGCCAGCAGTTCCTCCGGGACGAGAGTGGAAAATGAGCAGTTCTTC	CASSSSGTRVENEQFF
TRBV6-5	.	TRBD2	TRBJ2-7	TGTGCCAGTATGACTAGCGGGACTTACGAGCAGTACTTC	CASMTSGTYEQYF
TRBV19	.	.	TRBJ2-3	TGTGCCAGCTTTAGCGGCCGCACAGATACGCAGTATTTT	CASFSGRTDTQYF
TRBV4-1	.	.	TRBJ2-1	TGCGCCAGCAGCCAAGTAGGGACCGTTTACAATGAGCAGTTCTTC	CASSQVGTVYNEQFF
TRBV25-1	.	.	TRBJ2-6	TGTGCCAGCAGCCTATCTGGGGCCAACGTCCTGACTTTC	CASSLSGANVLTF
TRBV5-1	.	.	TRBJ2-2	TGCGCCAGCAGCTTGGCCGGTGGTACGTGGACCGGGGAGCTGTTTTTT	CASSLAGGTWTGELFF
TRBV6-5	.	.	TRBJ2-7	TGTGCCAGCAGTTACTCCCTACAGGGCCTCAACTACGAGCAGTACTTC	CASSYSLQGLNYEQYF
TRBV4-1	.	TRBD1	TRBJ2-7	TGCGCCAGCAGCCAGGTGACAGGGGGCGATTTACTGGAGCAGTACTTC	CASSQVTGGDLLEQYF
TRBV9	.	.	TRBJ1-2	TGTGCCAGCAGCCCACGGAAGGTCACCACAACTAACTATGGCTACACCTTC	CASSPRKVTTTNYGYTF
TRBV9	.	TRBD1	TRBJ2-5	TGTGCCAGCAGCGACCGGGACAGCCAAGAGACCCAGTACTTC	CASSDRDSQETQYF
TRBV5-1	.	.	TRBJ2-7	TGCGCCAGCAGCGTCACGGACGAAAAGATCTACGAGCAGTACTTC	CASSVTDEKIYEQYF
TRBV7-9	.	TRBD1	TRBJ2-7	TGTGCCAGCAGCGCACCGGGACAGAGTTACGAGCAGTACTTC	CASSAPGQSYEQYF
TRBV27	.	.	TRBJ2-5	TGTGCCAGCAGTTACCCGGGGTCGGCGACCCAGTACTTC	CASSYPGSATQYF
TRBV7-8	once	.	TRBJ2-5	TGTGCCAGCAGCCCGCCGGGCAAGGAGACCCAGTACTTC	CASSPPGKETQYF
TRBV28	.	.	TRBJ2-5	TGTGCCAGCAGTTCCCCGTTACAAGAGACCCAGTACTTC	CASSSPLQETQYF
TRBV29-1	.	TRBD1	TRBJ2-5	TGCAGCGTTGAAGTAGGACAGGTCTGGGAGACCCAGTACTTC	CSVEVGQVWETQYF
TRBV9	once	TRBD2	TRBJ2-7	TGTGCCAGCAGCGTAGCCGAAGGGAGTTCGACTAGCGGGAGACACTACGAGCAGTACTTC	CASSVAEGSSTSGRHYEQYF
TRBV29-1	.	.	TRBJ2-1	TGCAGCGCCGGGGTGCCCTTGGGTGAGCAGTTCTTC	CSAGVPLGEQFF
TRBV4-3	.	TRBD2	TRBJ2-1	TGCGCCAGCAGCCCACGGGGGGAAGGATACAATGAGCAGTTCTTC	CASSPRGEGYNEQFF
TRBV27	.	.	TRBJ2-3	TGTGCCAGCAGGAGGGGAGGTGAAACGCAGTATTTT	CASRRGGETQYF
TRBV19	.	TRBD1	TRBJ1-1	TGTGTCGCCCCCGGGACAGGGACTTACACTGAAGCTTTCTTT	CVAPGTGTYTEAFF
TRBV7-3	.	.	TRBJ2-1	TGTGCCAGCAGCTTAAACCTGGAGGGGATGGACGATGAGCAGTTCTTC	CASSLNLEGMDDEQFF
TRBV27	.	TRBD2	TRBJ2-7	TGTGCCAGCAGTCCCTCTAGCGGGATCGTACCCTACGAGCAGTACTTC	CASSPSSGIVPYEQYF
TRBV27	once	TRBD2	TRBJ2-7	TGTGCCAGCAGTTGGGGGACTAGCGCTTACGAGCAGTACTTC	CASSWGTSAYEQYF
TRBV18	.	.	TRBJ2-1	TGTGCCAGCTCACCGGATCCGTGGGGGGACAATGAGCAGTTCTTC	CASSPDPWGDNEQFF
TRBV30	.	.	TRBJ2-5	TGTGCCTGGAGCGCTAGCTGGGAGACCCAGTACTTC	CAWSASWETQYF
TRBV7-3	.	.	TRBJ2-1	TGTGCCAGCAGCTTACGGCAAAGCTCCTACAATGAGCAGTTCTTC	CASSLRQSSYNEQFF
TRBV6-6	.	.	TRBJ2-3	TGTGCCAGCAGTTTCGGGCGGGCGCACACAGATACGCAGTATTTT	CASSFGRAHTDTQYF
TRBV7-9	.	.	TRBJ2-5	TGTGCCAGCAGCTTCATCCAAGCCCAAGAGACCCAGTACTTC	CASSFIQAQETQYF
TRBV4-1	.	.	TRBJ1-1	TGCGCCAGCAGCCTAGTGGACAGGAACACTGAAGCTTTCTTT	CASSLVDRNTEAFF
TRBV7-2	.	TRBD1	TRBJ2-2	TGTGCCAGCAGACTTCGGACAGGATACACCGGGGAGCTGTTTTTT	CASRLRTGYTGELFF
TRBV7-8	.	TRBD2	TRBJ2-1	TGTGCCAGCAGCTTGGGTAGCGGGAACCCATACAATGAGCAGTTCTTC	CASSLGSGNPYNEQFF
TRBV6-5	.	.	TRBJ1-2	TGTGCCAGCAGTTACTCGGGTGAGACTGCTGGCTACACCTTC	CASSYSGETAGYTF
TRBV7-2	.	TRBD1	TRBJ1-1	TGTGCCAGCAGCTTAAGGGCGGGTCAGGGGGGCACTGAAGCTTTCTTT	CASSLRAGQGGTEAFF
TRBV5-1	once	.	TRBJ2-7	TGCGCCAGCAGCTTCCGAGGTTCGGACGAGCAGTACTTC	CASSFRGSDEQYF
TRBV29-1	once	TRBD2	TRBJ2-1	TGCAGCGCCACAAGTTCGGGACTAGCGGTTTCAAGCTCCTACAATGAGCAGTTCTTC	CSATSSGLAVSSSYNEQFF
TRBV10-2	once	TRBD1	TRBJ2-7	TGCGCCAGCAGTGTACCGGGACAGGGGGAGCAGTACTTC	CASSVPGQGEQYF
TRBV27	.	TRBD1	TRBJ1-5	TGTGCCAGCAGTTACACAGGGGGAAATCAGCCCCAGCATTTT	CASSYTGGNQPQHF
TRBV6-1	.	.	TRBJ2-2	TGTGCCAGCAGTATATCAGGGGACACCGGGGAGCTGTTTTTT	CASSISGDTGELFF
TRBV28	.	.	TRBJ1-5	TGTGCCAGCAGTCACAGCTATAGCAATCAGCCCCAGCATTTT	CASSHSYSNQPQHF
TRBV7-9	.	TRBD1	TRBJ1-1	TGTGCCAGCAGCCCCCGGACAGGGGGCTATGGCACTGAAGCTTTCTTT	CASSPRTGGYGTEAFF
TRBV4-1	.	.	TRBJ2-7	TGCGCCAGCAGCCTAGAAGCGGCTACCTACGAGCAGTACTTC	CASSLEAATYEQYF
TRBV9	.	.	TRBJ2-7	TGTGCCAGCAGCGTAGGAGACAGCCCCTACGAGCAGTACTTC	CASSVGDSPYEQYF
TRBV21-1	few	.	TRBJ2-2	TGTGCCAGCAGTACTAGCGGATATATGACCGGGGAGCTGTTTTTT	CASSTSGYMTGELFF
TRBV6-5	.	.	TRBJ1-2	TGTGCCAGCAGTTACGAGGGACCTACGGGGGGCTACACCTTC	CASSYEGPTGGYTF
TRBV9	.	.	TRBJ2-2	TGTGCCAGCAGCGTCGATGCCGGGGAGCTGTTTTTT	CASSVDAGELFF
TRBV4-2	.	TRBD2	TRBJ2-7	TGTGCCAGCAGCCAAGACGAGACTAGCGCCTACGAGCAGTACTTC	CASSQDETSAYEQYF
TRBV7-9	.	.	TRBJ2-5	TGTGCCAGCAGCGTCCCCATTGTCGGCACGGTGGGGGAGACCCAGTACTTC	CASSVPIVGTVGETQYF
TRBV19	once	.	TRBJ1-5	TGTGCCAGTAGTATGTGGGAGAGCAATCAGCCCCAGCATTTT	CASSMWESNQPQHF
TRBV6-5	.	TRBD2	TRBJ2-7	TGTGCCAGCAGTTATACTAGCGGCTCCTACGAGCAGTACTTC	CASSYTSGSYEQYF
TRBV4-3	.	.	TRBJ2-3	TGCGCCAGCAGCCAAGATGACGAAAGCACAGATACGCAGTATTTT	CASSQDDESTDTQYF
TRBV19	.	.	TRBJ1-1	TGTGCCAGTAGTATACCAGGGTTGACTGAAGCTTTCTTT	CASSIPGLTEAFF
TRBV29-1	.	.	TRBJ1-3	TGCAGCGTTGAACGTCGTGGGCACAGAAACACCATATATTTT	CSVERRGHRNTIYF
TRBV28	.	TRBD1	TRBJ2-4	TGTGCCAGCAGTTCATTAGACAGGGGGCTGTTTCACATTCAGTACTTC	CASSSLDRGLFHIQYF
TRBV29-1	.	.	TRBJ2-7	TGCAGCGTTGAAGATTGGGCGGACGCTTCCTACGAGCAGTACTTC	CSVEDWADASYEQYF
TRBV4-3	few	TRBD2	TRBJ2-1	TGCGCCAGCAGCCAAGCGCGCCTAGCGGAGTTCAATGAGCAGTTCTTC	CASSQARLAEFNEQFF
TRBV6-5	.	TRBD2	TRBJ2-1	TGTGCCAGCAGTCCGGGACTAGCGGGACCGCAGTTCTTC	CASSPGLAGPQFF
TRBV27	.	.	TRBJ2-2	TGTGCCAGCAGTTTTCTGTACACTAGCTTGAACACCGGGGAGCTGTTTTTT	CASSFLYTSLNTGELFF